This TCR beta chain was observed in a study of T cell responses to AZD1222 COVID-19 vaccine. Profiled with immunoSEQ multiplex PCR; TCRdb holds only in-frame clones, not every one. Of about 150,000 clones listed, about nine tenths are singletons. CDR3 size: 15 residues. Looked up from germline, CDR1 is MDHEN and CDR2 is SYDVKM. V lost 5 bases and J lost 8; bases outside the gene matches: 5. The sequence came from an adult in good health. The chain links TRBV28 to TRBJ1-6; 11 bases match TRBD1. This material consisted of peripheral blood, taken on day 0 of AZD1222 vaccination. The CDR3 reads CASSRGTGGDSPLHF. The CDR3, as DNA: TGTGCCAGCAGTCGGGGGACAGGGGGGGATTCACCCCTCCACTTT.